A single sample gave rise to the 28 T cell receptor beta chains below, sequenced in a study of T cells in localized non-small cell lung cancer. Libraries were prepared by immunoSEQ multiplex PCR; TCRdb keeps only in-frame clonotypes and omits some of them. The repertoire has about 9,800 clones, 44% of them found once; the top ten carry about 3.7%. The input for sequencing was lymph node tissue, taken before any cancer treatment. The source is a woman aged 35-75 years with stage I lung adenocarcinoma.

V and J are TRBV29-1 and TRBJ2-3, with 7 bases aligning to TRBD2. The CDR3 runs 14 residues. Germline CDR1 SQVTM, CDR2 ANQGSEA. Unmatched junction bases numbered 11, after V lost 7 bases and J lost 4 bases. CDR3 loop: CSASLAVPADTQYF. Here the CDR3 DNA reads TGCAGCGCTTCTCTAGCGGTCCCCGCAGATACGCAGTATTTT.

This clone has just a few counts. This chain's CDR3 is CASSLSGGAGGYTF. CDR3 bases: TGTGCCAGCAGCTTGAGTGGGGGCGCCGGTGGCTACACCTTC. The chain employs TRBV11-3 and TRBJ1-2, with D tentatively TRBD1 (6 bases). This CDR3 contains 14 residues. Germline CDR1 and CDR2: SGHNT and YENEEA. The germline V and J ends were trimmed by 3 bases and 7 bases, with 15 bases remaining between them. The full variable domain, its missing parts supplied by reference TRBV11-3 and TRBJ1-2, is EAGVVQSPRYKIIEKKQPVAFWCNPISGHNTLYWYLQNLGQGPELLIRYENEEAVDDSQLPKDRFSAERLKGVDSTLKIQPAELGDSAVYLCASSLSGGAGGYTFGSGTRLTVV.

The V call is TRBV29-1, the J call TRBJ1-2; D is possibly TRBD1 (6 bases). Germline lookup yields CDR1 SQVTM and CDR2 ANQGSEA. The CDR3 totals 12 residues. Between the trimmed V and J ends, which lost 7 bases and 7 bases, there was a span of 16 bases. CDR3 nucleotide sequence: TGCAGCGCCGAGGGGGGATCTGGTGGCTACACCTTC. It encodes CSAEGGSGGYTF.

The V call is TRBV28, the J call TRBJ2-5, with 8 positions matching TRBD1. In germline, CDR1 is MDHEN, CDR2 SYDVKM. CDR3 size: 15 residues. The V segment lost 6 bases and the J segment 5 bases; nucleotides outside the gene matches: 11. The CDR3 DNA is TGTGCCAGCAGCGCCGACCGGACAGGGCAGGAGACCCAGTACTTC. Amino acid sequence: CASSADRTGQETQYF.

The rearrangement uses TRBV6-8 and TRBJ2-1; D ambiguous. Deletions cut 3 bases from V and 6 bases from J, with 12 bases between. The CDR3 extends over 14 amino acids. Germline lookup yields CDR1 MNHGY and CDR2 SAAAGT. This chain's CDR3 is CASSYSRTFNEQFF. The DNA of the CDR3 is TGTGCCAGCAGTTATAGTAGGACCTTCAATGAGCAGTTCTTC.

V and J are TRBV19 and TRBJ1-1; no firm D call. V lost 7 bases and J lost 4, with 10 bases in between. Germline V gene sequence: CDR1 LNHDA, CDR2 SQIVND (reference sequence). The CDR3 loop spans 12 amino acids. DNA of the CDR3: TGTGCCAGTATGGGGTGGGGCACTGAAGCTTTCTTT. It yields the protein CASMGWGTEAFF.

This clone came up a few times. The chain recombines TRBV30 with TRBJ1-2; weak D call: TRBD1 (6 bases). V was shortened by 1 base and J by 7 bases, with 16 bases between the two germline ends. The CDR3 loop spans 14 amino acids. Germline values: CDR1 GTSNPN, CDR2 SVGIG (reference sequence). CDR3 amino acids: CAWSDKGDWSGYTF. The CDR3 coding sequence is TGTGCCTGGAGTGACAAGGGGGACTGGAGTGGCTACACCTTC.

This clone appeared a few times. The chain has TRBV4-1 and TRBJ2-7, with D possibly matching TRBD1 (6 bases). CDR1 is MGHRA and CDR2 is YSYEKL in the germline V gene. Trimming removed 3 bases at V and 3 bases at J, with 12 bases between. The CDR3 is made up of 14 amino acids. This chain's CDR3 is CASSQPGQLYEQYF. CDR3 coding DNA: TGCGCCAGCAGCCAGCCGGGACAACTCTACGAGCAGTACTTC.

The chain joins TRBV7-6 to TRBJ2-1; the D gene is possibly TRBD2 (6 bases). V lost 4 bases to trimming and J lost 5 bases, with 12 bases between them. Germline V gives CDR1 SGHVS, CDR2 FNYEAQ. The CDR3 spans 14 residues. CDR3 sequence: CASSSRTSNNEQFF. CDR3 sequence (DNA): TGTGCCAGCAGCTCACGAACTAGCAACAATGAGCAGTTCTTC.

This clone turned up a few times. The chain employs TRBV11-3 and TRBJ2-1; 12 bases are shared with TRBD1. Germline trimming cut 5 bases from V and 16 bases from J; bases unmatched to any gene: 15. The CDR3 contains 15 residues. Germline V gives CDR1 SGHNT, CDR2 YENEEA. This CDR3 reads CASSVGTGGAGFHFF. CDR3 coding DNA: TGTGCCAGCAGCGTCGGGACAGGGGGCGCGGGGTTTCATTTCTTC.

This clone has just a few counts. The chain has TRBV9 and TRBJ1-2; D is uncertain. V was cut by 0 bases and J by 4 bases, with 10 bases left in between. Germline CDR1 is SGDLS and CDR2 is YYNGEE. The CDR3 spans 14 residues. In DNA, the CDR3 is TGTGCCAGCAGCGTAGCCGGCAGATCCTATGGCTACACCTTC. It codes for CASSVAGRSYGYTF.

In this sample, this clone turned up a few times. V and J are TRBV18 and TRBJ2-1; 8 bases map to TRBD2. Germline V gives CDR1 KGHSH, CDR2 LQKENI. The CDR3 is made up of 15 amino acids. J gave up 2 bases and V 3 bases, and 3 bases lay outside the gene matches. CDR3 residues: CASSPTAGAYNEQFF. CDR3 DNA: TGTGCCAGCTCACCTACAGCGGGGGCCTACAATGAGCAGTTCTTC.

This clone showed up just once. The chain links TRBV29-1 to TRBJ1-1; D possibly corresponds to TRBD1 (6 bases). V lost 4 bases to trimming and J lost 2 bases, with 8 bases between them. The CDR3 is 12 residues long. Per the germline V gene, CDR1 is SQVTM and CDR2 is ANQGSEA. The CDR3 DNA is TGCAGCGTTGCGACAGGAAACACTGAAGCTTTCTTT. Its translation is CSVATGNTEAFF.

As DNA, the CDR3 is TGTGCCAGCAGTATGGGACAGGGAGAGACCCAGTACTTC. Translating it yields CASSMGQGETQYF. The chain links TRBV6-8 to TRBJ2-5; 9 bases align to TRBD1. J gave up 4 bases and V 5 bases, and 2 bases lay outside the gene matches. Germline V CDR1 and CDR2: MNHGY, SAAAGT. This CDR3 spans 13 amino acids.

In its sample, this clone is medium-sized. The rearrangement uses TRBV9 and TRBJ2-1; D is undetermined. Trimming removed 0 bases at V and 0 bases at J, with 7 bases between. CDR1 is SGDLS and CDR2 is YYNGEE in the germline V gene. The CDR3 spans 15 residues. The CDR3 loop is CASSVVGSSYNEQFF. The CDR3 DNA follows: TGTGCCAGCAGCGTAGTAGGAAGCTCCTACAATGAGCAGTTCTTC. Together with reference TRBV9 and TRBJ2-1, the CDR3 gives the full variable domain: DSGVTQTPKHLITATGQRVTLRCSPRSGDLSVYWYQQSLDQGLQFLIQYYNGEERAKGNILERFSAQQFPDLHSELNLSSLELGDSALYFCASSVVGSSYNEQFFGPGTRLTVL.

The chain carries TRBV11-3 and TRBJ2-6, with TRBD1 matching 7 bases. Germline-derived CDR1 and CDR2 are SGHNT and YENEEA. After removal of 4 bases from V and 2 bases from J, the junction contained 11 bases not matched to a gene. CDR3 length: 18 amino acids. DNA for the CDR3: TGTGCCAGCAGCTCGCTACAAACAGGGACAGCTGGGGCCAACGTCCTGACTTTC. Its translation is CASSSLQTGTAGANVLTF.

This clone was recorded only once. The rearrangement uses TRBV19 and TRBJ2-7; tentatively, D is TRBD2 (6 bases). Per germline, CDR1 LNHDA and CDR2 SQIVND (reference sequence). Trimming shortened V by 5 bases and J by 7 bases, and 9 bases separated the two germline ends. The length of the CDR3 is 11 residues. CDR3 region: CASSWGREQYF. In DNA form, the CDR3 reads TGTGCCAGTAGTTGGGGGAGGGAGCAGTACTTC.

The J gene is TRBJ2-1, the V gene TRBV11-3; 9 positions match TRBD1. The V and J ends lost 5 bases and 5 bases, in that order; junction bases with no gene match: 7. Germline assignment: CDR1 SGHNT and CDR2 YENEEA. CDR3 length: 15 residues. The CDR3 sequence: CASSPHGTGNNEQFF. In DNA form, the CDR3 reads TGTGCCAGCAGCCCTCACGGGACAGGGAACAATGAGCAGTTCTTC.

This clone was detected a few times. This chain uses TRBV4-1 with TRBJ1-6; a possible D gene is TRBD1 (5 bases). The CDR3 extends over 16 amino acids. Germline lookup yields CDR1 MGHRA and CDR2 YSYEKL. V was cut by 1 base and J by 8 bases, with 15 bases left in between. CDR3 region: CASSQGVPLGDSPLHF. In DNA, the CDR3 is TGCGCCAGCAGCCAAGGGGTCCCCTTAGGGGATTCACCCCTCCACTTT.

The table lists this clone with a few counts. The chain recombines TRBV18 with TRBJ1-6; a possible D gene is TRBD1 (6 bases). The germline gives CDR1 KGHSH, CDR2 LQKENI. Trimming removed 2 bases at V and 5 bases at J, with 13 bases between. The CDR3 consists of 16 residues. In DNA, the CDR3 is TGTGCCAGCTCACCAAGGGGGGGCGAGAATAATTCACCCCTCCACTTT. Translating gives CASSPRGGENNSPLHF.

This clone was seen a handful of times. The chain couples TRBV6-8 to TRBJ1-6; tentative D call: TRBD1 (6 bases). Germline CDR1 is MNHGY and CDR2 is SAAAGT. This CDR3 has 17 amino acids. V was cut by 7 bases and J by 4 bases, with 20 bases left in between. In DNA, the CDR3 is TGTGCCAGCAAGGGGCCGGAGGGGACAAATTATAATTCACCCCTCCACTTT. This encodes CASKGPEGTNYNSPLHF.

This clone was seen a few times. The gene calls are TRBV6-8 and TRBJ1-6; maybe TRBD1 (6 bases). Per the germline V gene, CDR1 is MNHGY and CDR2 is SAAAGT. Trimming stripped 7 bases from V and 7 bases from J, with 11 bases between. CDR3 length: 13 amino acids. The chain's CDR3 is CASTGAGNSPLHF. The CDR3 DNA is TGTGCCAGCACGGGGGCAGGGAATTCACCCCTCCACTTT.

The chain joins TRBV28 to TRBJ2-6; the D gene is possibly TRBD1 (5 bases). The germline CDR1 and CDR2 sequences are MDHEN and SYDVKM. The CDR3 is 15 residues long. Between the trimmed V and J ends, which lost 6 bases and 0 bases, there was a span of 9 bases. CDR3 sequence reads: CASRTDDSGANVLTF. The CDR3 bases are TGTGCCAGCAGGACAGACGACTCTGGGGCCAACGTCCTGACTTTC.

This clone is labeled large (0.1 to 1%). J is TRBJ1-5 and V is TRBV19; TRBD1 matches at 7 bases. Looked up from germline, CDR1 is LNHDA and CDR2 is SQIVND (reference sequence). J was trimmed by 5 bases and V by 5 bases; bases with no gene match: 9. The CDR3 consists of 15 residues. The DNA of the CDR3 is TGTGCCAGTAGTTCCTCTCCGGGACAGTATCAGCCCCAGCATTTT. Protein: CASSSSPGQYQPQHF.

The rearrangement uses TRBV29-1 and TRBJ2-7, with 8 bases identical to TRBD1. V was pared by 3 bases and J by 5 bases, with 6 bases of the junction left unmatched. The germline V gene encodes CDR1 SQVTM and CDR2 ANQGSEA. The CDR3 loop spans 13 amino acids. CDR3 nucleotides: TGCAGCGTTGAGAGGGCGACAGGGGACGAGCAGTACTTC. Residues: CSVERATGDEQYF.

The chain couples TRBV29-1 to TRBJ1-1; D not resolved. This CDR3 contains 12 residues. Trimming stripped 4 bases from V and 1 base from J, with 7 bases between. Per the germline V gene, CDR1 is SQVTM and CDR2 is ANQGSEA. CDR3 sequence reads: CSVVPGNTEAFF. The CDR3 nucleotides are TGCAGCGTTGTGCCTGGGAACACTGAAGCTTTCTTT.

V is TRBV6-8 and J is TRBJ2-2, with 9 bases lining up with TRBD1. Germline CDR1 and CDR2: MNHGY and SAAAGT. CDR3 length: 15 amino acids. The J segment lost 3 bases and the V segment lost 4 bases, leaving 3 bases of the junction unmatched. CDR3 in DNA: TGTGCCAGCAGTTCTCGGGACAGGGACACCGGGGAGCTGTTTTTT. Residues: CASSSRDRDTGELFF.

CDR3 residues: CASSQETSGGANEQFF. The CDR3 nucleotides are TGCGCCAGCAGCCAAGAGACTAGCGGGGGGGCTAATGAGCAGTTCTTC. The chain couples TRBV1 to TRBJ2-1; TRBD2 is the table's D call and was not checked against the DNA. TRBV1 is reported as a pseudogene. The CDR3 has 16 residues.